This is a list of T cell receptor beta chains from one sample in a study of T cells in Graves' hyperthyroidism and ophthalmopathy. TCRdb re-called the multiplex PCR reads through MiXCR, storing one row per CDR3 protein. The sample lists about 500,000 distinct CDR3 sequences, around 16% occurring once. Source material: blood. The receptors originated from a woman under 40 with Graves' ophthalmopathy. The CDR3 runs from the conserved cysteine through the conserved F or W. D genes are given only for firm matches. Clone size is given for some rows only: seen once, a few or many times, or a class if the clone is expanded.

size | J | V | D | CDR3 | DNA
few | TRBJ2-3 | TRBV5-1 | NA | CASSSHTDTQYF | TGCGCCAGCAGCTCCCACACAGATACGCAGTATTTT
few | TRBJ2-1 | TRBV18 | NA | CASSHSGTPKQFF | TGTGCCAGCAGCCATTCCGGGACTCCCAAGCAGTTCTTC
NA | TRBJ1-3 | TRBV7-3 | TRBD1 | CASSSGGTGAGNTIYF | TGTGCCAGCAGCTCGGGAGGGACAGGGGCTGGAAACACCATATATTTT
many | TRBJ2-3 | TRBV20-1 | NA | CSAPGWGEDTQYF | TGCAGTGCTCCGGGGTGGGGGGAAGATACGCAGTATTTT
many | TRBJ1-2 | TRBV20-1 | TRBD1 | CSAHLQGAGGYTF | TGCAGTGCTCACCTACAGGGGGCAGGGGGCTACACCTTC
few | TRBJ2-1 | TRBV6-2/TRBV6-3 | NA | CATRLVPHEQFF | TGTGCCACCAGGCTAGTTCCCCATGAGCAGTTCTTC
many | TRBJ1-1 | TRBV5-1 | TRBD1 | CASKTDRGMGGTDFGMNTEAFF | TGCGCCAGCAAGACGGACAGGGGAATGGGAGGAACTGATTTCGGGATGAACACTGAAGCTTTCTTT
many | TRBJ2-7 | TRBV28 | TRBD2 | CASSFTWTGGYEQYF | TGTGCCAGCAGCTTCACTTGGACGGGAGGCTACGAGCAGTACTTC
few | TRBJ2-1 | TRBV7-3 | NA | CASSYSGLPNEQFF | TGTGCCAGCAGCTACTCGGGACTTCCCAATGAGCAGTTCTTC
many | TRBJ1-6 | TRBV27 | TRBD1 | CASSRTDRAFSPLHF | TGTGCCAGCAGTAGGACCGACAGGGCCTTCTCACCCCTCCACTTT